This TCR beta chain was captured in a study of PD-1 blockade in classical Hodgkin lymphoma. The protocol was immunoSEQ multiplex PCR, while the TCRdb copy is restricted to in-frame clones and leaves out a portion. The repertoire has tens of thousands of clones, 70% of them found once; the top ten carry roughly 15%. Overall study findings and caveats: Patients starting nivolumab under 1 year after ASCT were excluded. The baseline diversity of complete responders showed similarity to that of newly diagnosed patients.

With respect to this clone: Its specificity is not known.

Exposure to brentuximab vedotin varied, and each patient had relapsed following autologous stem cell transplantation. The CDR3 covers 13 residues. Per the germline V gene, CDR1 is MNHNS and CDR2 is SASEGT. V lost 3 bases and J lost 3, with 9 bases in between. This receptor was taken from a human donor with classical Hodgkin lymphoma. The chain has TRBV6-1 and TRBJ2-7; the D gene could be TRBD1 or TRBD2 (5 bases each). Source: peripheral blood mononuclear cells (PBMCs), taken before the second cycle of nivolumab. CDR3 sequence: CASSDRAGYEQYV. CDR3 sequence (DNA): TGTGCCAGCAGTGACAGGGCGGGCTACGAGCAGTACGTC.